This T cell receptor beta chain was profiled in a study of CD8 T cells in ankylosing spondylitis. General study findings and limits: Disease-linked clones reportedly showed significant enrichment in matched ankylosing spondylitis synovial fluid. In the blood and synovial fluid of reactive arthritis, some motif variants had been previously reported. Under 10 highly homologous variants formed a TCR beta motif that appeared characteristic of ankylosing spondylitis blood.

This clonotype came up a few times. Its antigen is undetermined. This CDR3 contains 16 residues. The germline CDR1 and CDR2 sequences are SGHKS and YYEKEE (reference sequence). V shed 4 bases and J 2 bases; nucleotides not matched to a gene: 6. The authors made TCR beta libraries by quantitative 5'-RACE with molecular barcodes. TCRdb used MiXCR to reprocess the 5' RACE reads, holding one entry per CDR3 protein. The table has around 770,000 distinct CDR3 sequences, approximately 10% seen once. This sequence joins TRBV5-5 and TRBJ2-6; TRBD1 aligns across 7 bases. The sample taken for sequencing was blood, either unsorted or a sorted T cell fraction (not recorded which). The TCR originated in a male donor with ankylosing spondylitis. The CDR3 reads CASSPFTGAGANVLTF. DNA for the CDR3: TGTGCCAGCAGCCCGTTTACAGGGGCTGGGGCCAACGTCCTGACTTTC.